Presented here are 9 T cell receptor beta chains from one specimen sequenced in a study of blood T cell repertoires in COVID-19. Using immunoSEQ multiplex PCR, the repertoire was profiled, and TCRdb retains in-frame clones only, with some absent. The sample yields about 280,000 clones, around nine tenths seen once. The sequenced material came from PBMCs or T cells enriched from blood (not recorded which). The receptor set was obtained from a middle-aged woman who had recovered from COVID-19.

In this sample, this clone turned up a few times. The rearrangement links TRBV7-9 to TRBJ2-1, with TRBD2 matching 8 bases. Germline V gene sequence: CDR1 SEHNR, CDR2 FQNEAQ (reference sequence). The ends lost 2 bases at V and 8 bases at J; junction bases unmatched: 2. This CDR3 contains 13 residues. In nucleotides, the CDR3 is TGTGCCAGCAGCTTAAGCGGGGGCCATGAGCAGTTCTTC. Its protein is CASSLSGGHEQFF.

The rearrangement joins TRBV4-2 to TRBJ2-2; the match to TRBD2 covers 7 bases. The germline gives CDR1 LGHNA, CDR2 YNFKEQ. The CDR3 loop spans 14 amino acids. J gave up 3 bases and V 4 bases, and 2 bases lay outside the gene matches. CDR3: CASSPSGHTGELFF. The CDR3 nucleotides read TGTGCCAGCAGCCCTAGCGGCCACACCGGGGAGCTGTTTTTT.

The rearrangement links TRBV7-6 to TRBJ2-1, with 8 bases aligning to TRBD1. CDR1 and CDR2 from the germline V gene are SGHVS and FNYEAQ. The CDR3 sequence is 16 residues long. V shed 5 bases and J 1 base; nucleotides not matched to a gene: 7. CDR3 nucleotide sequence: TGTGCCAGCAGCACACGGGACAGGCCATCCTACAATGAGCAGTTCTTC. Translated, it gives CASSTRDRPSYNEQFF.

The genes are TRBV28 and TRBJ2-7, with 9 positions matching TRBD2. CDR3 size: 15 residues. Per germline, CDR1 MDHEN and CDR2 SYDVKM. Trimming removed 7 bases from V and 0 bases from J; junction bases left unmatched: 7. For the CDR3, the DNA is TGTGCCAGCACCGCGGGAGGGAAGCTCTCCTACGAGCAGTACTTC. Its translation is CASTAGGKLSYEQYF.

This chain links TRBV7-2 with TRBJ2-7, with D possibly TRBD2 on 6 matching bases. The CDR3 runs 14 residues. In germline, CDR1 is SGHTA, CDR2 FQGNSA. With 4 bases removed from V and 4 bases from J, the gap between germline ends came to 14 bases. CDR3 sequence reads: CASSSSWEDYEQYF. The DNA of the CDR3 is TGTGCCAGCAGCTCCAGTTGGGAGGATTACGAGCAGTACTTC.

V gene TRBV2 combines with J gene TRBJ2-3; D gene ambiguous. The CDR3 length is 14 residues. Between the trimmed V and J ends, which lost 4 bases and 6 bases, there was a span of 14 bases. Germline V CDR1 and CDR2: SNHLY, FYNNEI. This chain's CDR3 is CASSGLEPYDTQYF. The CDR3 DNA reads TGTGCCAGCAGTGGGTTAGAACCCTACGATACGCAGTATTTT. Supplemented by reference TRBV2 and TRBJ2-3, the full variable domain reads EPEVTQTPSHQVTQMGQEVILRCVPISNHLYFYWYRQILGQKVEFLVSFYNNEISEKSEIFDDQFSVERPDGSNFTLKIRSTKLEDSAMYFCASSGLEPYDTQYFGPGTRLTVL.

The J gene is TRBJ1-2, the V gene TRBV14; the D gene is possibly TRBD1 (6 bases). Trimming left V 4 bases short and J 5 bases short, with 17 bases between. CDR1 and CDR2 (germline): SGHDN, FVKESK. This CDR3 has 15 amino acids. The CDR3, as DNA: TGTGCCAGCAGCCCGCCTTGGGGGCACCCGTATGGCTACACCTTC. Translating gives CASSPPWGHPYGYTF.

The CDR3 DNA sequence: TGTGCCAGCTCGCGGGGGCCGGCAGAGGCCGAGCAGTACTTC. Protein product: CASSRGPAEAEQYF. The chain couples TRBV18 to TRBJ2-7; tentative D call: TRBD2 (7 bases). This CDR3 has 14 residues. The ends were cut back, 6 bases at V and 6 bases at J, with 18 bases in the middle. The germline CDR1 and CDR2 sequences are KGHSH and LQKENI.

The chain recombines TRBV9 with TRBJ1-6, with D tentatively TRBD1 (6 bases). The CDR3 covers 15 residues. V dropped 4 bases and J dropped 9 bases, with 17 bases sitting between them. Germline values: CDR1 SGDLS, CDR2 YYNGEE. For the CDR3, the DNA is TGTGCCAGCAGCCCGACACAGGGTACTCGTTCACCCCTCCACTTT. Translated: CASSPTQGTRSPLHF. Full variable domain (rest looked up from reference TRBV9 and TRBJ1-6): DSGVTQTPKHLITATGQRVTLRCSPRSGDLSVYWYQQSLDQGLQFLIQYYNGEERAKGNILERFSAQQFPDLHSELNLSSLELGDSALYFCASSPTQGTRSPLHFGNGTRLTVT.